These 21 T cell receptor beta chains were sequenced from one sample in a study of cytomegalovirus exposure and HLA in healthy donors. Use of 60 Vbeta and 13 Jbeta primers characterized the PCR. Measured with immunoSEQ multiplex PCR; TCRdb has only the in-frame clones, and not every one. This repertoire shows 99,000 or so clones, approximately 69% found once; its top ten account for roughly 3.2%. Sequenced input: PBMCs. The source is a man aged 30 to 45 in good health and CMV-seronegative.

The CDR3 bases are TGTGCCAGCAATTACAGGGGGATGAACACTGAAGCTTTCTTT. Protein sequence: CASNYRGMNTEAFF. The gene calls are TRBV6-1 and TRBJ1-1; TRBD1 agrees at 8 bases. CDR1 is MNHNS, CDR2 SASEGT, per germline. CDR3 length equals 14 residues. The V gene end was trimmed by 7 bases and the J gene end by 0 bases; junction bases not matched to a gene: 4.

The chain joins TRBV6-1 to TRBJ2-2, with TRBD2 matching over 8 bases. Germline V gene data show CDR1 as MNHNS and CDR2 as SASEGT. This CDR3 region has 14 residues. Trimming removed 2 bases from V and 7 bases from J; junction bases left unmatched: 3. The CDR3 sequence is CASSELLADGELFF. The CDR3 DNA reads TGTGCCAGCAGTGAACTACTAGCGGACGGGGAGCTGTTTTTT.

The table lists this clone with a few counts. The chain has TRBV30 and TRBJ1-6; no clear D. The CDR3 covers 15 residues. V was pared by 4 bases and J by 7 bases, with 17 bases between. The V gene's germline CDR1 is GTSNPN and CDR2 SVGIG (reference sequence). The CDR3 nucleotides read TGTGCCTGGACCGCCCGACCGCGGCCAAATTCACCCCTCCACTTT. Residues: CAWTARPRPNSPLHF.

The V and J genes are TRBV29-1 and TRBJ2-7; 10 nucleotides agree with TRBD2. The ends lost 4 bases at V and 3 bases at J; junction bases unmatched: 21. The CDR3 extends over 19 amino acids. The germline V gene encodes CDR1 SQVTM and CDR2 ANQGSEA. The CDR3 sequence is CSVGGLAGVQVKKDYEQYF. The CDR3 DNA is TGCAGCGTTGGAGGGCTAGCGGGAGTGCAAGTTAAGAAGGACTACGAGCAGTACTTC.

The V and J genes are TRBV18 and TRBJ2-4; TRBD1 matches at 8 bases. The CDR3 length is 17 residues. In germline, CDR1 is KGHSH, CDR2 LQKENI. V was pared by 0 bases and J by 1 base, with 5 bases of the junction left unmatched. The CDR3 DNA reads TGTGCCAGCTCACCACCGGGACAGGTACTGGCCAAAAACATTCAGTACTTC. Amino acid sequence: CASSPPGQVLAKNIQYF.

V and J are TRBV13 and TRBJ1-6, with TRBD1 matching 7 bases. Per germline, CDR1 PRHDT and CDR2 FYEKMQ (reference sequence). V shed 3 bases, J shed 5 bases, and the junction held 13 bases outside the gene matches. This CDR3 has 18 residues. The CDR3 region is CASSFGNHRDSDNSPLHF. The CDR3 DNA sequence: TGTGCCAGCAGCTTCGGAAACCACCGGGACAGCGATAATTCACCCCTCCACTTT.

The chain uses TRBV4-3 and TRBJ2-7; 14 bases match TRBD2. The CDR3 totals 18 residues. J lost 5 bases, V lost 4 bases, and 13 bases had no gene match. Germline V gene lookup returns CDR1 LGHNA and CDR2 YSLEER. CDR3 sequence: CASSRVPGLAGAIHEQYF. DNA for the CDR3: TGCGCCAGCAGCCGCGTCCCGGGACTAGCGGGAGCGATCCACGAGCAGTACTTC.

This clone was observed a single time. The rearrangement joins TRBV6-1 to TRBJ2-3, with a weak D call TRBD1 (5 bases). This CDR3 is built from 15 residues. Germline loops: CDR1 MNHNS, CDR2 SASEGT. Trimming took 1 base from V and 1 from J, leaving 9 bases between them. The CDR3 sequence: CASSEETGGTDTQYF. Written as DNA, the CDR3 is TGTGCCAGCAGTGAAGAAACAGGTGGCACAGATACGCAGTATTTT.

The genes are TRBV4-3 and TRBJ2-7, with D possibly TRBD1 on 6 matching bases. The length of the CDR3 is 15 residues. Germline CDR1 and CDR2: LGHNA and YSLEER. Trimming shortened V by 0 bases and J by 6 bases, and 15 bases separated the two germline ends. In DNA, the CDR3 is TGCGCCAGCAGCCAAGAGTCCACAGGGTCGAGCGAGCAGTACTTC. Translated, it gives CASSQESTGSSEQYF.

The chain is built from TRBV5-4 and TRBJ2-1; no clear D gene. Looked up from germline, CDR1 is SGHNT and CDR2 is YYREEE (reference sequence). This CDR3 spans 16 amino acids. V was trimmed by 4 bases and J by 0 bases, leaving 14 bases between them. CDR3: CASSTTTRSSYNEQFF. CDR3 in DNA: TGTGCCAGCAGCACCACGACAAGAAGCTCCTACAATGAGCAGTTCTTC.

The rearrangement links TRBV2 to TRBJ2-7; 10 bases fit TRBD2. The CDR3 runs 21 residues. Germline values: CDR1 SNHLY, CDR2 FYNNEI. Trimming took 4 bases from V and 5 from J; bases not matched to a gene: 26. DNA for the CDR3: TGTGCCAGCAGTGGGGGGGGGAGCAGCGGGAGGGCCGCGACACTTCCCCACGAGCAGTACTTC. Its translation: CASSGGGSSGRAATLPHEQYF.

The chain carries TRBV5-1 and TRBJ1-3, with D tentatively TRBD1 (6 bases). Germline V gene data show CDR1 as SGHRS and CDR2 as YFSETQ. The V and J ends lost 5 bases and 0 bases respectively, with 15 bases between them. The CDR3 consists of 16 residues. The CDR3 is CASSGGPTSSGNTIYF. CDR3 nucleotide sequence: TGCGCCAGCAGTGGGGGCCCTACCTCCTCTGGAAACACCATATATTTT.

The gene calls are TRBV30 and TRBJ1-1, with D unresolved. This CDR3 is 14 amino acids long. Germline V gene sequence: CDR1 GTSNPN, CDR2 SVGIG (reference sequence). Trimming took off 0 bases at V and 5 bases at J, with 13 bases between the two ends. The CDR3 DNA reads TGTGCCTGGAGTGTACTAAAGGTTGGGACTGAAGCTTTCTTT. This sequence encodes CAWSVLKVGTEAFF.

The V gene is TRBV4-1, the J gene TRBJ2-1; 8 nucleotides match TRBD1. CDR3 length equals 15 residues. Germline V gene sequence: CDR1 MGHRA, CDR2 YSYEKL. With V trimmed by 4 bases and J by 8 bases, 10 bases remained unmatched. The CDR3 DNA follows: TGCGCCAGCAGCCCAAACGGACAGGGAAGGGATGAGCAGTTCTTC. Its translation: CASSPNGQGRDEQFF.

V is TRBV2 and J is TRBJ2-5; no clear D gene. Germline V CDR1 and CDR2: SNHLY, FYNNEI. V dropped 4 bases and J dropped 5 bases, with 8 bases sitting between them. CDR3 length: 12 residues. CDR3 coding DNA: TGTGCCAGCAGTGGACTGGCGGAGACCCAGTACTTC. It encodes CASSGLAETQYF.

The chain is built from TRBV14 and TRBJ2-3, with D uncertain. Trimming stripped 1 base from V and 4 bases from J, with 3 bases between. The CDR3 runs 12 residues. Per the germline V gene, CDR1 is SGHDN and CDR2 is FVKESK. Here the CDR3 DNA reads TGTGCCAGCAGCCAAGGGCCAGATACGCAGTATTTT. Translating gives CASSQGPDTQYF.

The chain employs TRBV27 and TRBJ2-7; 8 positions agree with TRBD1. The CDR3 has 14 residues. Germline V gene data show CDR1 as MNHEY and CDR2 as SMNVEV (reference sequence). J gave up 0 bases and V 6 bases, and 4 bases lay outside the gene matches. The DNA for the CDR3 is TGTGCCAGCAGACTGACAGGGGCCTCCTACGAGCAGTACTTC. This codes for CASRLTGASYEQYF.

The chain has TRBV29-1 and TRBJ2-5; tentatively, D is TRBD1 (6 bases). Trimming cost V 2 bases and J 4 bases, with 14 bases left between them. From germline, CDR1 is SQVTM and CDR2 ANQGSEA. CDR3 size: 14 residues. The CDR3 region has the DNA TGCAGCGTTGAAAAGGGGTCCAGGGGAGAGACCCAGTACTTC. This gives the protein CSVEKGSRGETQYF. The whole variable domain, filled in from reference TRBV29-1 and TRBJ2-5, reads SAVISQKPSRDICQRGTSLTIQCQVDSQVTMMFWYRQQPGQSLTLIATANQGSEATYESGFVIDKFPISRPNLTFSTLTVSNMSPEDSSIYLCSVEKGSRGETQYFGPGTRLLVL.

The chain has TRBV6-1 and TRBJ1-5; D is unresolved. The CDR3 length is 14 residues. Trimming took 2 bases from V and 5 from J, leaving 10 bases between them. Germline V gene lookup returns CDR1 MNHNS and CDR2 SASEGT. In nucleotides, the CDR3 is TGTGCCAGCAGTGAAAGTCCCCGGGATCAGCCCCAGCATTTT. Translating it yields CASSESPRDQPQHF.

The chain combines TRBV27 with TRBJ2-3; weak D call: TRBD1 (5 bases). Trimming removed 4 bases at V and 5 bases at J, with 16 bases between. Germline V gene lookup returns CDR1 MNHEY and CDR2 SMNVEV (reference sequence). The CDR3 runs 15 residues. The CDR3 DNA is TGTGCCAGCAGTTCGGATCCAGGGTGGGTAGATACGCAGTATTTT. Its translation: CASSSDPGWVDTQYF.

The V and J genes are TRBV28 and TRBJ1-2; 9 bases are shared with TRBD1. This CDR3 is 15 amino acids long. Germline-derived CDR1 and CDR2 are MDHEN and SYDVKM. With V trimmed by 10 bases and J by 8 bases, 17 bases remained unmatched. CDR3 sequence reads: CATPLHRDRAGGYTF. CDR3 in DNA: TGTGCCACTCCTCTCCACCGGGACAGGGCGGGGGGCTACACCTTC.